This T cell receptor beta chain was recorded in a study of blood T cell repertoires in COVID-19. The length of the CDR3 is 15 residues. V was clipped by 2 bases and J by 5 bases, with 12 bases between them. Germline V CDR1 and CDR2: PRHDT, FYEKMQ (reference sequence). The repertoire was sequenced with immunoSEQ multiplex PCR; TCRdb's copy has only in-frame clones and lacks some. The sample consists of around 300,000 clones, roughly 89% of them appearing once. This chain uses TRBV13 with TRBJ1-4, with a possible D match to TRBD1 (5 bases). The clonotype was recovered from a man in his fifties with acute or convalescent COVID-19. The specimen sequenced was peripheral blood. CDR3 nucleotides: TGTGCCAGCAGCTTATACGCAGGGAAAAATGAAAAACTGTTTTTT. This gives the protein CASSLYAGKNEKLFF.